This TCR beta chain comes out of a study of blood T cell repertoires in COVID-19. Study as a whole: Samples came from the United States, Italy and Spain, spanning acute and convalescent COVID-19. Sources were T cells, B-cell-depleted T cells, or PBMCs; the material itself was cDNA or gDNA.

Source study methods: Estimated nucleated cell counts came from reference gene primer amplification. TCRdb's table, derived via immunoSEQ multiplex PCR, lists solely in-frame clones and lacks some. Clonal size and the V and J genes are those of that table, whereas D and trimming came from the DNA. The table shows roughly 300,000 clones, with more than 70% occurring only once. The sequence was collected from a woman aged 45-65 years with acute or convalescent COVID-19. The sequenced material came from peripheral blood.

The DNA for the CDR3 is TGTGCCAGCAGGGCGGGGGCAGGCTCCGGGGAGCTGTTTTTT. Its protein is CASRAGAGSGELFF. V and J are TRBV21-1 and TRBJ2-2; the D call in the table, TRBD2, was not verified against the DNA. TRBV21-1 is deemed a pseudogene. The CDR3 is 14 residues long.